This TCR beta chain was sequenced in a study of cytomegalovirus exposure and HLA in healthy donors. PCR amplification relied on 60 Vbeta primers (plus 13 Jbeta primers). Libraries were prepared by immunoSEQ multiplex PCR; TCRdb keeps only in-frame clonotypes and omits some of them. The sample consists of 70,000 to 100,000 clones, 80% of them appearing once. Overall study results and limits: Sequencing likely produced, as an artifact, a cluster of highly shared sequence variants. It was in a later analysis that TCR association rates were seen to vary by HLA locus, highest for DRB1 and lowest for HLA-C.

The CDR3 runs 14 residues. Germline V gives CDR1 SGHKS, CDR2 YYEKEE (reference sequence). Trimming removed 0 bases from V and 5 bases from J, with 9 bases in between. For this clone: Its antigen remains unknown.

The V gene is TRBV5-5, the J gene TRBJ1-5; D gene ambiguous. Material for sequencing was PBMCs. The TCR originated in a man younger than 35 in good health and CMV-seronegative. CDR3 DNA sequence: TGTGCCAGCAGCTTGGACGGGATTTATCAGCCCCAGCATTTT. Protein sequence: CASSLDGIYQPQHF.